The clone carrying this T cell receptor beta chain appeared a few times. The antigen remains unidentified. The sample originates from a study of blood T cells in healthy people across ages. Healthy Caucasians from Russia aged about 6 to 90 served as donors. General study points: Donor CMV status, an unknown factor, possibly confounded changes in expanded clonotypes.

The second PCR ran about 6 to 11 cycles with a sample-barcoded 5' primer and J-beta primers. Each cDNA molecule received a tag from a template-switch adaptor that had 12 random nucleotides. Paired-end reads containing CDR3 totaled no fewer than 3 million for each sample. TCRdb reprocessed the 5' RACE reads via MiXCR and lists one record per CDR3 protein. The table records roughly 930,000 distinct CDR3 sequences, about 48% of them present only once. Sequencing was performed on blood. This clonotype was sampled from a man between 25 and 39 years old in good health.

The CDR3 DNA sequence: TGTGCCAGCAGCTTTAGGACAGGGGCCTCCGAGCAGTACTTC. The encoded protein is CASSFRTGASEQYF. The chain combines TRBV13 with TRBJ2-7; TRBD1 aligns across 9 bases. Germline CDR1 is PRHDT and CDR2 is FYEKMQ (reference sequence). This CDR3 has 14 amino acids. J was trimmed by 6 bases and V by 3 bases; bases with no gene match: 6.